Sequencing of this T cell receptor beta chain was carried out in a study of metastatic and nonmetastatic thyroid tumors (TCRdb year 2020). About the study as a whole: Repertoires were compared across peripheral blood and tumor or nodule tissue samples from malignant and benign thyroid patients.

Preparation of the library involved PCR. Sequenced on an Illumina HiSeq 4000. High-throughput sequencing was used to profile the CDR3 region of the TCR beta-chain in every patient. In the paper's pipeline: The researchers built a classifier to tell apart papillary thyroid cancer patients with distant metastasis, based on CDR3 differences among clinicopathological groups. The Shannon index was used to assess repertoire diversity, and the Morisita-Horn index was used to assess tumor-blood repertoire similarity. Clones were called with MiXCR by TCRdb after fastp trimmed the public reads at Q25, and only in-frame beta chains were retained. The V and J calls and clone size come from TCRdb's table, not from the authors' own analysis. The sample table shows about 85,000 clones, and 8.6% are seen once. The ten largest clonotypes hold 8.8% of the sample. The paper as a whole reports these results and caveats: In both blood and tumor samples, malignant tumors were reported to have significantly higher TCR beta diversity than benign nodules.

This clone was seen ten or more times. What antigen it recognizes has not been identified. No much larger clone exists at a distance of one base, and base qualities are not known. None of the patients had been given any treatment before thyroid surgery. The study retrospectively analysed patient clinical samples collected from about 2012 to 2018 using T-cell receptor beta sequencing. From V the trimming removes 6 bases and from J it removes 2 bases, while the gene matches leave 9 bases of the junction unaccounted for. Measured from the cysteine to the phenylalanine, the CDR3 is 16 residues long. The read is trimmed to its CDR3 DNA, 48 bases read in frame from base 1. CDR1 and CDR2 were assigned from the germline V gene (reference sequence) as LNHDA and SQIVND.

The receptor was isolated from a female donor with papillary thyroid cancer or a benign thyroid nodule (not recorded which). Some clones in this sample may be carry-over from other donors' samples. Sequenced sample: blood. The rearranged segments are TRBV19 and TRBJ2-1; 8 middle bases align to TRBD2. The CDR3 region reads CASRGVGGATYNEQFF. The nucleotides read TGTGCCAGTAGGGGGGTCGGGGGGGCCACCTACAATGAGCAGTTCTTC.